A selection of T cell receptor beta chains follows, all from one sample in a study of beta chain features in type 1 diabetes. Clones were sequenced by immunoSEQ multiplex PCR, and TCRdb holds only the in-frame ones, with some missing. The repertoire holds about 660,000 clones, 11% to 15% seen once, with approximately 0.043% in the top ten. The sequenced sample consisted of naive CD4+ T cells from blood. These receptors came from a man aged 18 to 30 with type 1 diabetes. The CDR3 runs from the conserved cysteine through the conserved F or W. A D gene is named only where the DNA matches it firmly. Clone size is shown for a subset of rows, as once, few, many or a class of expanded clone.

D,V,J,size,length,CDR3,DNA
.,TRBV30,TRBJ1-5,.,13,CAWSVDPHQPQHF,TGTGCCTGGAGTGTAGATCCCCATCAGCCCCAGCATTTT
.,TRBV30,TRBJ1-1,.,12,CAWSFWNTEAFF,TGTGCCTGGAGTTTCTGGAACACTGAAGCTTTCTTT
TRBD1,TRBV5-4,TRBJ2-1,.,16,CASSGPGTGEGNEQFF,TGTGCCAGCAGCGGGCCCGGGACAGGGGAGGGCAATGAGCAGTTCTTC
.,TRBV6-5,TRBJ2-1,.,15,CASSFVKRVYNEQFF,TGTGCCAGCAGTTTCGTCAAGCGGGTTTACAATGAGCAGTTCTTC
TRBD1,TRBV7-9,TRBJ2-3,few,17,CASSLRTGAGRTDTQYF,TGTGCCAGCAGCCTCCGGACAGGGGCGGGAAGAACAGATACGCAGTATTTT
.,TRBV25-1,TRBJ2-5,.,11,CASALQETQYF,TGTGCCAGCGCTCTCCAAGAGACCCAGTACTTC
.,TRBV20-1,TRBJ2-3,few,11,CSAGLVDTQYF,TGCAGTGCTGGGTTAGTGGATACGCAGTATTTT
TRBD2,TRBV7-3,TRBJ2-3,.,15,CASSPGLAGSDTQYF,TGTGCCAGCAGCCCCGGACTAGCGGGGTCAGATACGCAGTATTTT
.,TRBV6-5,TRBJ2-7,.,12,CASSSSSYEQYF,TGTGCCAGCAGTTCGAGTTCCTACGAGCAGTACTTC
.,TRBV2,TRBJ2-5,few,13,CASNRENGETQYF,TGTGCCAGCAATAGGGAAAACGGAGAGACCCAGTACTTC
.,TRBV2,TRBJ2-5,.,12,CASTQIGSSEDF,TGTGCCAGCACCCAAATAGGGTCCTCCGAAGACTTC
.,TRBV2,TRBJ1-6,.,15,CASSPWSGVNSPLHF,TGTGCCAGCAGTCCATGGTCAGGGGTTAATTCACCCCTCCACTTT
.,TRBV6-5,TRBJ2-2,.,14,CASSYAVLTGELFF,TGTGCCAGCAGTTACGCCGTTTTAACCGGGGAGCTGTTTTTT
TRBD2,TRBV7-2,TRBJ2-3,few,17,CASSLARLAGGLDTQYF,TGTGCCAGCAGCTTAGCGCGACTAGCGGGAGGGCTGGATACGCAGTATTTT
TRBD2,TRBV25-1,TRBJ2-1,few,14,CASSVAGGTNEQFF,TGTGCCAGCAGTGTGGCGGGAGGAACGAATGAGCAGTTCTTC
.,TRBV5-1,TRBJ2-2,.,12,CASSLLNGELFF,TGCGCCAGCAGCCTCTTAAACGGGGAGCTGTTTTTT
.,TRBV19,TRBJ1-5,.,12,CASSIPNQPQHF,TGTGCCAGTAGTATACCCAATCAGCCCCAGCATTTT
TRBD1,TRBV5-1,TRBJ2-5,once,16,CASSLNAGSRGETQYF,TGCGCCAGCAGCTTGAATGCAGGGTCCAGGGGGGAGACCCAGTACTTC
TRBD1,TRBV6-5,TRBJ2-4,few,16,CASSYSGQGAKNIQYF,TGTGCCAGCAGTTACTCGGGACAGGGGGCCAAAAACATTCAGTACTTC
.,TRBV14,TRBJ2-7,.,15,CASSHGDRFSYEQYF,TGTGCCAGCAGCCATGGCGACAGGTTCTCCTACGAGCAGTACTTC
TRBD1,TRBV10-3,TRBJ1-2,few,17,CAISAPGQGLRNYGYTF,TGTGCCATCAGTGCCCCTGGACAGGGGCTACGTAACTATGGCTACACCTTC
.,TRBV7-2,TRBJ2-5,.,14,CASSLLASQETQYF,TGTGCCAGCAGCTTATTGGCGAGTCAAGAGACCCAGTACTTC
.,TRBV25-1,TRBJ2-3,.,12,CASSAGADTQYF,TGTGCCAGCAGTGCCGGGGCGGATACGCAGTATTTT
.,TRBV5-1,TRBJ2-3,.,15,CASSRRSLDTDTQYF,TGCGCCAGCAGCCGCAGGAGCCTGGACACAGATACGCAGTATTTT
.,TRBV6-1,TRBJ1-2,.,15,CASVLTGRANYGYTF,TGTGCCAGCGTCTTAACGGGAAGGGCCAACTATGGCTACACCTTC
TRBD1,TRBV15,TRBJ2-7,.,17,CATSSPAGTGGPYEQYF,TGTGCCACCAGCAGTCCGGCAGGTACAGGGGGCCCCTACGAGCAGTACTTC
.,TRBV23-1,TRBJ2-1,few,14,CASSPQKAYNEQFF,TGCGCCAGCAGTCCCCAGAAAGCCTACAATGAGCAGTTCTTC
TRBD2,TRBV11-2,TRBJ2-3,.,14,CASSESGKPDTQYF,TGTGCCAGCAGCGAGAGCGGGAAACCAGATACGCAGTATTTT
TRBD2,TRBV29-1,TRBJ2-5,few,15,CSVDLTAGGRETQYF,TGCAGCGTAGATCTAACGGCGGGGGGCCGGGAGACCCAGTACTTC
.,TRBV5-6,TRBJ1-1,few,13,CASSGSLATEAFF,TGTGCCAGCAGCGGTTCATTGGCCACTGAAGCTTTCTTT
TRBD1,TRBV10-3,TRBJ1-3,few,15,CASSYSDRGGNTIYF,TGTGCCAGCAGTTACTCGGACAGGGGTGGAAACACCATATATTTT
.,TRBV2,TRBJ1-6,.,14,CASSELGSRSPLHF,TGTGCCAGCAGTGAATTAGGGTCCCGCTCACCCCTCCACTTT
.,TRBV4-1,TRBJ2-6,.,16,CASSQVRPSGANVLTF,TGCGCCAGCAGCCAAGTTCGGCCCTCTGGGGCCAACGTCCTGACTTTC
.,TRBV7-9,TRBJ1-1,few,14,CASSLRGQEGEAFF,TGTGCCAGCAGCTTAAGGGGTCAGGAGGGAGAAGCTTTCTTT
.,TRBV2,TRBJ1-1,.,13,CASSVVSNTEAFF,TGTGCCAGCAGTGTGGTTTCGAACACTGAAGCTTTCTTT
.,TRBV2,TRBJ2-3,few,14,CASSDSSSTDTQYF,TGTGCCAGCAGTGATAGTAGCAGCACAGATACGCAGTATTTT
.,TRBV7-9,TRBJ1-6,.,11,CASSLGGSLHF,TGTGCCAGCAGCTTGGGCGGATCCCTCCACTTT
.,TRBV20-1,TRBJ2-5,.,10,CSASTGTQYF,TGCAGTGCTTCGACGGGGACCCAGTACTTC
.,TRBV7-7,TRBJ2-5,few,15,CASSLLSAMGETQYF,TGTGCTAGCAGCTTACTTTCTGCCATGGGGGAGACCCAGTACTTC
.,TRBV2,TRBJ1-2,.,12,CASERDTYGYTF,TGTGCCAGCGAGCGGGACACCTATGGCTACACCTTC
.,TRBV1,TRBJ1-2,.,17,CTSSQDQEEVGTNGYTF,TGCACCAGCAGCCAAGATCAGGAGGAGGTAGGGACTAATGGCTACACCTTC
.,TRBV29-1,TRBJ2-5,.,13,CSVVARGQEAQYF,TGCAGCGTTGTGGCCAGGGGACAAGAGGCCCAGTACTTC